The T cell receptor beta chain described here comes from a study of T-cell reconstitution after alpha-beta-depleted transplantation in children. Germline V lookup: CDR1 MNHEY, CDR2 SVGEGT. The CDR3 consists of 15 residues. Trimming stripped 7 bases from V and 6 bases from J, with 19 bases between. Unique molecular identifiers were incorporated when the TCRbeta library was constructed. TCRdb independently ran MiXCR on the PCR reads; one entry per CDR3 protein. This sample has some 640,000 distinct CDR3 sequences, with 15% to 20% found just once. This clonotype has just a few counts. The sequencing used PBMCs from the stem cell graft donor, collected from the stem cell graft. The chain links TRBV6-2 or TRBV6-3 to TRBJ2-1, with D perhaps TRBD2 (7 bases). The clonotype originates from a human donor who donated a stem cell graft to a child with acute myeloid leukemia. The CDR3 coding sequence is TGTGCCAGCAACCCCACAGGGAGGGGAACCAATGAGCAGTTCTTC. The encoded protein is CASNPTGRGTNEQFF.